This TCR beta chain was identified during a study of blood T cells in healthy people across ages. Sample-barcoded 5' priming and a J-beta primer mix drove a second PCR of 7 to 11 cycles. Every molecule of cDNA carried a tag from a template-switch adaptor with 12 random nucleotides. TCRdb analysed the 5' RACE reads with MiXCR anew, one entry per CDR3 protein. The sample holds about 810,000 distinct CDR3 sequences; 35% to 40% are singletons and the top ten take approximately 12%. Healthy Russian Caucasian donors spanned ages about 6 to 100 years. At least 6 million PBMCs were isolated per sample. At least 6 micrograms of total RNA were extracted per sample. V was pared by 6 bases and J by 3 bases, with 14 bases between. This CDR3 region has 13 residues. Germline assignment: CDR1 DFQATT and CDR2 SNEGSKA (reference sequence). This clonotype was seen a few times.

The sequencing sample was made of blood. The receptor was derived from a man younger than 35 in good health. V is TRBV20-1 and J is TRBJ2-5, with TRBD1 as a possible D gene (5 bases). The CDR3 sequence: CSAQTDSKETQYF. DNA of the CDR3: TGCAGTGCCCAAACAGACAGTAAAGAGACCCAGTACTTC.